Listed below are T cell receptor beta chains from one sample, sequenced in a study of T cell changes during pregnancy in multiple sclerosis. Sequenced by immunoSEQ multiplex PCR; TCRdb stores in-frame clones only, minus some. The profile covers tens of thousands of clones, with approximately 90% appearing a single time and 0.43% taken by the ten largest. Material: CD4+ T cells from peripheral blood mononuclear cells, obtained before pregnancy. These receptors all stem from a female donor with multiple sclerosis, enrolled in a pregnancy study. Each CDR3 is given with its conserved first and last residue. A D gene is named only where the DNA matches it firmly. Some rows have no size entry. The others give once, few or many, or a class for an expanded clone.

clone size,V gene,D gene,J gene,CDR3 protein,CDR3 DNA
-,TRBV9,TRBD1,TRBJ2-1,CASSVGGQGASEQFF,TGTGCCAGCAGCGTAGGAGGACAGGGGGCCAGTGAGCAGTTCTTC
-,TRBV10-3,TRBD2,TRBJ2-1,CASQASGNAEQFF,TGTGCCTCTCAGGCTAGCGGGAATGCTGAGCAGTTCTTC
-,TRBV7-9,-,TRBJ1-1,CASSLGEGKAFF,TGTGCCAGCAGCTTAGGCGAGGGCAAAGCTTTCTTT
once,TRBV9,TRBD2,TRBJ2-7,CASSVAGGTSGRQYEQYF,TGTGCCAGCAGCGTAGCAGGGGGGACTAGCGGGAGACAGTACGAGCAGTACTTC
-,TRBV21-1,-,TRBJ2-4,CASSKGLAQRKKNIQYF,TGTGCCAGCAGCAAGGGACTAGCCCAAAGGAAAAAAAACATTCAGTACTTC
-,TRBV9,-,TRBJ1-1,CASSDGRVSNTEAFF,TGTGCCAGCAGCGATGGGAGGGTATCGAACACTGAAGCTTTCTTT
-,TRBV11-2,-,TRBJ1-5,CASSFRESYYRPQHF,TGTGCCAGCAGCTTCCGAGAATCTTACTACCGGCCCCAGCATTTT
once,TRBV7-2,TRBD2,TRBJ2-3,CASSPSGNTDTQYF,TGTGCCAGCAGCCCTAGCGGGAACACAGATACGCAGTATTTT
-,TRBV4-2,TRBD2,TRBJ2-6,CASSQGAGEGSGANVLTF,TGTGCCAGCAGCCAAGGGGCGGGGGAGGGGTCTGGGGCCAACGTCCTGACTTTC
-,TRBV6-1,TRBD1,TRBJ1-1,CASRTLQGTHEAFF,TGTGCCAGCAGAACGCTACAGGGGACCCATGAAGCTTTCTTT
-,TRBV10-3,-,TRBJ2-4,CAISVDLAKNIQYF,TGTGCCATCAGTGTCGACTTAGCCAAAAACATTCAGTACTTC
-,TRBV4-1,-,TRBJ1-3,CASSIRVSSGNTIYF,TGCGCCAGCAGCATCAGGGTTTCCTCTGGAAACACCATATATTTT
once,TRBV5-6,-,TRBJ2-5,CASSRESGLGETQYF,TGTGCCAGCAGCCGCGAGTCAGGGCTGGGGGAGACCCAGTACTTC
-,TRBV18,-,TRBJ1-1,CASSPPSRSDEAFF,TGTGCCAGCTCACCACCGTCGAGGTCCGATGAAGCTTTCTTT
-,TRBV5-1,-,TRBJ2-1,CASLEDLRGRSEQFF,TGCGCCAGCCTAGAAGACCTACGGGGAAGGAGTGAGCAGTTCTTC
few,TRBV19,-,TRBJ1-2,CASTDSSNYGYTF,TGTGCCAGTACGGACAGTTCTAACTATGGCTACACCTTC
-,TRBV6-5,TRBD2,TRBJ2-3,CASSTGLGNSGSQYF,TGTGCCAGCAGTACGGGGCTGGGTAATAGCGGGTCGCAGTATTTT
-,TRBV14,TRBD1,TRBJ1-1,CASSRKTQGGTEAFF,TGTGCCAGCAGCCGAAAAACACAGGGGGGCACTGAAGCTTTCTTT
-,TRBV15,TRBD2,TRBJ2-7,CATSREGGSTYEQYF,TGTGCCACCAGCAGAGAGGGGGGGTCAACCTACGAGCAGTACTTC
once,TRBV28,-,TRBJ2-4,CASRKSSGLLAKNIQYF,TGTGCCAGCAGGAAATCGTCAGGGTTGCTAGCCAAAAACATTCAGTACTTC
-,TRBV19,-,TRBJ1-5,CASSMIDWAGGQPQHF,TGTGCCAGTAGTATGATTGATTGGGCGGGAGGTCAGCCCCAGCATTTT
-,TRBV19,-,TRBJ1-5,CASSTTGMGNQPQHF,TGTGCCAGTAGTACAACAGGGATGGGCAATCAGCCCCAGCATTTT
-,TRBV6-6,TRBD2,TRBJ2-3,CASRGGPDTQYF,TGTGCCAGTCGGGGAGGGCCAGATACGCAGTATTTT
-,TRBV28,TRBD2,TRBJ2-7,CASSSPGTNSYEQYF,TGTGCCAGCAGTTCCCCCGGGACTAACTCCTACGAGCAGTACTTC
-,TRBV2,TRBD1,TRBJ1-1,CASSPRQGLGTEAFF,TGTGCCAGCAGTCCTCGACAGGGGTTAGGCACTGAAGCTTTCTTT
-,TRBV6-5,-,TRBJ2-7,CASSYIRRDEQYF,TGTGCCAGCAGTTACATCCGGAGGGACGAGCAGTACTTC
-,TRBV2,TRBD2,TRBJ2-1,CASRESPIWTSGRVNNEQFF,TGTGCCAGCAGGGAATCCCCGATCTGGACTAGCGGGAGGGTAAACAATGAGCAGTTCTTC